Each of the 18 T cell receptor beta chains below was sequenced from the same sample in a study of blood T cells in healthy people across ages. The authors ran a second PCR of roughly 6 to 11 cycles using a sample-barcoded 5' primer and a J-beta primer mix. TCRdb redid the calling of the 5' RACE reads with MiXCR, one entry per CDR3 protein. The profile shows 700,000 to 850,000 distinct CDR3 sequences, roughly 34% of them singletons. The sequencing input was blood. Receptor source: a man between 18 and 35 years old in good health.

The chain employs TRBV6-6 and TRBJ1-1; 7 bases align to TRBD1. V lost 6 bases and J lost 0; bases outside the gene matches: 7. Germline CDR1 MNHNY, CDR2 SVGAGI (reference sequence). The length of the CDR3 is 15 residues. CDR3 sequence (DNA): TGTGCCAGCAGCCTCGGGGACAGCATGAACACTGAAGCTTTCTTT. This sequence encodes CASSLGDSMNTEAFF.

The DNA of the CDR3 is TGCAGTGCTAGAGATGGTCTAGTGGGGGGGATGGGAAACTACAAGCAGTACTTC. The encoded protein is CSARDGLVGGMGNYKQYF. V and J are TRBV20-1 and TRBJ2-5, with 7 bases fitting TRBD2. Per the germline V gene, CDR1 is DFQATT and CDR2 is SNEGSKA (reference sequence). The ends lost 0 bases at V and 11 bases at J; junction bases unmatched: 24. The CDR3 runs 18 residues.

This chain uses TRBV7-2 with TRBJ2-7, with a tentative D call TRBD1 (5 bases). There are 13 residues in the CDR3. Germline values: CDR1 SGHTA, CDR2 FQGNSA. The ends were cut back, 2 bases at V and 3 bases at J, with 8 bases in the middle. Written as DNA, the CDR3 is TGTGCCAGCAGCTTAAGCAGGGTCTACGAGCAGTACTTC. It yields the protein CASSLSRVYEQYF.

This clonotype showed up many times. A much larger clone is a single base away; this may be a read error. The chain links TRBV7-9 to TRBJ2-7, with TRBD1 as a possible D gene (6 bases). Per germline, CDR1 SEHNR and CDR2 FQNEAQ (reference sequence). Trimming removed 5 bases at V and 4 bases at J, with 12 bases between. This CDR3 is 13 amino acids long. The CDR3 loop is CASSAGTPYEQYF. CDR3 coding DNA: TGTGCCAGCAGCGCCGGGACACCGTACGAGCAGTACTTC.

The chain uses TRBV12-3 or TRBV12-4 and TRBJ1-3; 9 bases agree with TRBD1. V lost 6 bases to trimming and J lost 4 bases; unmatched junction nucleotides: 4. CDR3 length equals 14 residues. CDR3 protein: CASSQTGGGNTIYF. As DNA, the CDR3 is TGTGCCAGCAGCCAGACAGGGGGAGGAAACACCATATATTTT.

V gene TRBV12-3 or TRBV12-4 combines with J gene TRBJ2-3; D perhaps matches TRBD2 (7 bases). Trimming left V 7 bases short and J 4 bases short, with 18 bases between. CDR3 length: 15 amino acids. Written as DNA, the CDR3 is TGTGCCAGCAACCGTCCGGGGGGCAGCGCAGATACGCAGTATTTT. Encoded protein: CASNRPGGSADTQYF.

This clonotype has just a few counts. The genes are TRBV5-1 and TRBJ1-6; D is perhaps TRBD1 (5 bases). V lost 0 bases and J lost 8, with 9 bases in between. CDR1 is SGHRS and CDR2 is YFSETQ in the germline V gene. The CDR3 length is 14 residues. Here the CDR3 reads CASSLVGTDSPLHF. The CDR3 nucleotides read TGCGCCAGCAGCTTGGTTGGGACCGATTCACCCCTCCACTTT.

The rearrangement uses TRBV24-1 and TRBJ1-2; 7 bases fit TRBD1. V gave up 3 bases and J gave up 6 bases; unmatched junction bases: 9. Germline CDR1 KGHDR, CDR2 SFDVKD. The CDR3 is 15 amino acids. CDR3: CATSDDDRVKDGYTF. CDR3 coding DNA: TGTGCCACCAGTGATGATGACAGGGTCAAGGATGGCTACACCTTC.

This clonotype was detected a few times. The chain couples TRBV3-1 to TRBJ2-1; D not resolved. Germline-derived CDR1 and CDR2 are LGHDT and YNNKEL (reference sequence). V shed 4 bases and J shed 6 bases, with 7 bases lying between them. This CDR3 has 12 residues. In DNA form, the CDR3 reads TGTGCCAGCAGCCCAAGGCGCAATGAGCAGTTCTTC. Amino acid sequence: CASSPRRNEQFF.

This clonotype was recorded once. Germline is not matched at one junction end, which may reflect a read error. The chain uses TRBV6-6 and TRBJ2-7; D gene unclear. Germline V gene lookup returns CDR1 MNHNY and CDR2 SVGAGI (reference sequence). This CDR3 comprises 14 residues. CDR3 coding DNA: TGTGCCAGCAGTCCCGGACCCTTTACCTACGAGCGGTACTTC. Translating gives CASSPGPFTYERYF.

The chain is built from TRBV12-3 or TRBV12-4 and TRBJ2-3; TRBD2 agrees at 14 bases. The CDR3 is made up of 14 amino acids. Trimming took 3 bases from V and 14 from J; bases not matched to a gene: 7. CDR3 protein: CASSFRLAGGRPYF. The CDR3 nucleotides are TGTGCCAGCAGTTTTAGACTAGCGGGGGGGCGGCCGTATTTT.

The chain combines TRBV12-3 or TRBV12-4 with TRBJ2-2; a weak D match, TRBD1 (5 bases). With 5 bases removed from V and 2 bases from J, the gap between germline ends came to 12 bases. The CDR3 loop spans 15 amino acids. CDR3 sequence: CASSPRAINTGELFF. In DNA, the CDR3 is TGTGCCAGCAGTCCCAGGGCGATTAACACCGGGGAGCTGTTTTTT.

The chain recombines TRBV7-9 with TRBJ2-1; weak D call: TRBD1 (5 bases). The end of the DNA aligns better with TRBJ2-7, so the J call may be wrong. Germline loops: CDR1 SEHNR, CDR2 FQNEAQ (reference sequence). This CDR3 spans 14 amino acids. CDR3 coding DNA: TGTGCCAGCAGCTTATCTCTGGGGCTCAACGAGCAGTACTTC. It yields the protein CASSLSLGLNEQYF.

This clonotype was observed a single time. Since a much larger clone is just one base distant, this may be a read error. The chain has TRBV12-3 or TRBV12-4 and TRBJ2-5; tentative D call: TRBD2 (6 bases). V was trimmed by 6 bases and J by 7 bases, leaving 12 bases between them. The length of the CDR3 is 12 residues. In nucleotides, the CDR3 is TGTGCCAGCAGCCGGGACTTAGGGACCCAGTACTTC. Translating it yields CASSRDLGTQYF.

In regard to this clonotype: At one of its ends the junction is not consistent with the germline gene, which may arise from a read error. V usage is TRBV6-5 and J usage is TRBJ2-5; perhaps TRBD1 as D (6 bases). The CDR3 runs to 16 residues. Germline V lookup: CDR1 MNHEY, CDR2 SVGAGI. This CDR3 is CASSYSTGTLQETQYF. The CDR3 DNA is TGTGCCAGCAGCTACTCCACCGGGACACTGCAAGAGACCCAGTACTTC.

V is TRBV20-1 and J is TRBJ1-2; maybe TRBD1 (6 bases). Trimming cost V 1 base and J 3 bases, with 9 bases left between them. The CDR3 extends over 13 amino acids. Germline loops: CDR1 DFQATT, CDR2 SNEGSKA (reference sequence). The chain's CDR3 is CSARVTGHYGYTF. For the CDR3, the DNA is TGCAGTGCTAGAGTTACAGGGCACTATGGCTACACCTTC.

This clonotype has a handful of counts. V gene TRBV28 combines with J gene TRBJ1-6; the match to TRBD1 covers 9 bases. This CDR3 spans 17 amino acids. Germline values: CDR1 MDHEN, CDR2 SYDVKM. Trimming removed 2 bases from V and 6 bases from J; junction bases left unmatched: 8. Here the CDR3 DNA reads TGTGCCAGCAGTTTAGGGGACAGGGTCTTTGGTAATTCACCCCTCCACTTT. Translation: CASSLGDRVFGNSPLHF.

The chain uses TRBV29-1 and TRBJ2-7; TRBD1 aligns across 8 bases. CDR3 size: 14 residues. The germline V gene has CDR1 SQVTM and CDR2 ANQGSEA. J gave up 4 bases and V 4 bases, and 9 bases lay outside the gene matches. Here the CDR3 reads CSVVVAGGLYEQYF. In DNA, the CDR3 is TGCAGCGTTGTGGTGGCAGGGGGCTTATACGAGCAGTACTTC.